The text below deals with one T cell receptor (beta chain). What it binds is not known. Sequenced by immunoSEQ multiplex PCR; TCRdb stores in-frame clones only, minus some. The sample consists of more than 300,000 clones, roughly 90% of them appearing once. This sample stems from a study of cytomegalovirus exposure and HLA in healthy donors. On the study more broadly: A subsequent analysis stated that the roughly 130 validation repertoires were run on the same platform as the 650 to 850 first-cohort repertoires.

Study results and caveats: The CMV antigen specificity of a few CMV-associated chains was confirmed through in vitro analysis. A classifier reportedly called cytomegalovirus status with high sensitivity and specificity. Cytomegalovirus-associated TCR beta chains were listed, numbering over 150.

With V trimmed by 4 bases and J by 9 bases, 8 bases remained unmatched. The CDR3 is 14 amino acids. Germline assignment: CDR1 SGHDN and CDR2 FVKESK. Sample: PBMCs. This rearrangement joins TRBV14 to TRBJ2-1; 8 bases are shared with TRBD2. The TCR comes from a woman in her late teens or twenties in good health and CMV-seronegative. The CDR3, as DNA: TGTGCCAGCAGCCTTCGGACTAGCTTCGGTGAGCAGTTCTTC. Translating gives CASSLRTSFGEQFF.